This TCR beta chain came from a study of blood T cells in healthy people across ages. This CDR3 contains 15 residues. Trimming at V came to 6 bases and at J to 1 base, leaving 5 bases not matched to a gene. Germline assignment: CDR1 MDHEN and CDR2 SYDVKM. Sample-barcoded 5' priming and a J-beta primer mix drove a second PCR of about 6 to 12 cycles. MiXCR, applied by TCRdb to the 5' RACE reads, yields one record per CDR3 protein. Of about 1.8 million distinct CDR3 sequences listed, around half were seen once; the top ten hold 2.1%. This receptor was obtained from a middle-aged woman in good health. Source material: blood. The chain has TRBV28 and TRBJ2-2, with TRBD1 matching 7 bases. CDR3 coding DNA: TGTGCCAGCAGCCGGACAGGCTGGAACACCGGGGAGCTGTTTTTT. Protein: CASSRTGWNTGELFF.